These 13 T cell receptor beta chains came from one sample sequenced in a study of Ad26.COV2.S vaccination and SARS-CoV-2 variants. The table came from immunoSEQ multiplex PCR; TCRdb's copy has only in-frame clones and leaves some out. This table has about 280,000 clones, approximately 87% appearing once. This sample's treatment: around 19 received Ad26.COV2.S at low or high dose, single or two shots; several received placebo; per-sample allocation not given. Each sample was drawn 63 days after the first injection (of vaccine or placebo). The specimen was peripheral blood, collected in a trial of Ad26.COV2.S vaccine versus placebo. These receptors all come from a person between 18 and 60 years old who received the Ad26.COV2.S COVID-19 vaccine or a placebo.

The rearrangement uses TRBV5-1 and TRBJ2-2; D could derive from TRBD1 or TRBD2 (6 bases each). Germline CDR1 SGHRS, CDR2 YFSETQ. This CDR3 spans 15 amino acids. V was trimmed by 3 bases and J by 2 bases, leaving 11 bases between them. Here the CDR3 DNA reads TGCGCCAGCAGCTGGGGGGCTGGAAACACCGGGGAGCTGTTTTTT. Translating it yields CASSWGAGNTGELFF.

The rearrangement joins TRBV5-6 to TRBJ2-7; no reliable D call. The CDR3 covers 14 residues. V gave up 0 bases and J gave up 0 bases, with 7 bases separating them. The germline gives CDR1 SGHDT, CDR2 YYEEEE. The CDR3 DNA reads TGTGCCAGCAGCTTGGGTACAGTCTCCTACGAGCAGTACTTC. As protein: CASSLGTVSYEQYF. Using reference TRBV5-6 and TRBJ2-7 for the parts outside the CDR3, the full variable domain is DAGVTQSPTHLIKTRGQQVTLRCSPKSGHDTVSWYQQALGQGPQFIFQYYEEEERQRGNFPDRFSGHQFPNYSSELNVNALLLGDSALYLCASSLGTVSYEQYFGPGTRLTVT.

This clone was picked up one time. The rearrangement uses TRBV3-1 (or the pseudogene TRBV3-2) and TRBJ2-2; D remains ambiguous. V was shortened by 3 bases and J by 2 bases, with 4 bases between the two germline ends. The CDR3 runs to 13 residues. CDR1 is LGHDT, CDR2 YNNKEL, per germline (reference sequence). The chain's CDR3 is CASSQYNTGELFF. The CDR3 DNA sequence: TGTGCCAGCAGCCAGTATAACACCGGGGAGCTGTTTTTT.

On this clone itself: Given a much more abundant clone one base away, this may be a read error. Other DNA sequences from this sample encode an identical CDR3 as well. V is TRBV30 and J is TRBJ1-5; 8 bases match TRBD1. This CDR3 comprises 13 residues. Germline trimming cut 1 base from V and 4 bases from J; bases unmatched to any gene: 0. Per the germline V gene, CDR1 is GTSNPN and CDR2 is SVGIG (reference sequence). CDR3: CAWSDRGNQPQHF. In DNA form, the CDR3 reads TGTGCCTGGAGTGACAGGGGGAATCAGCCCCAGCATTTT.

CDR3 residues: CASSLDRTGDNEKLFF. The CDR3 bases are TGTGCCAGCAGCTTAGATCGGACAGGGGATAATGAAAAACTGTTTTTT. The gene calls are TRBV7-9 and TRBJ1-4, with 9 bases identical to TRBD1. V lost 1 base to trimming and J lost 4 bases; unmatched junction nucleotides: 4. Looked up from germline, CDR1 is SEHNR and CDR2 is FQNEAQ (reference sequence). The CDR3 extends over 16 amino acids.

The chain employs TRBV2 and TRBJ1-3; D is undetermined. The ends were cut back, 8 bases at V and 0 bases at J, with 8 bases in the middle. There are 13 residues in the CDR3. Germline loops: CDR1 SNHLY, CDR2 FYNNEI. For the CDR3, the DNA is TGTGCCAGCTCAGGTTACTCTGGAAACACCATATATTTT. Its translation is CASSGYSGNTIYF.

J is TRBJ2-3 and V is TRBV5-1; 10 positions match TRBD2. There are 16 residues in the CDR3. J lost 6 bases, V lost 4 bases, and 11 bases had no gene match. The germline V gene encodes CDR1 SGHRS and CDR2 YFSETQ. The CDR3 loop reads CASSALVAGGSDTQYF. The CDR3 coding sequence is TGCGCCAGCAGCGCTCTGGTAGCGGGGGGTTCGGATACGCAGTATTTT.

This clone came up a few times. The chain uses TRBV24-1 and TRBJ2-3, with 9 positions matching TRBD1. With 5 bases clipped from V and 2 bases from J, the junction kept 7 bases outside the gene matches. The CDR3 covers 16 residues. Germline V CDR1 and CDR2: KGHDR, SFDVKD. This CDR3 reads CATSGGDRDNTDTQYF. In DNA, the CDR3 is TGTGCCACCAGTGGAGGGGACAGGGACAACACAGATACGCAGTATTTT.

The chain has TRBV12-5 and TRBJ2-7, with D possibly being TRBD1 (6 bases). CDR1 is LGHNT, CDR2 FRNRAP, per germline. CDR3 size: 17 residues. V lost 2 bases to trimming and J lost 1 base, with 18 bases between them. CDR3 sequence: CASGLPVGQGSSYEQYF. The CDR3 DNA follows: TGTGCTAGTGGTTTGCCCGTGGGGCAGGGGTCATCCTACGAGCAGTACTTC.

This chain connects TRBV27 to TRBJ2-5, with D perhaps being TRBD1 or TRBD2 (5 bases each). The V and J ends lost 5 bases and 9 bases respectively, with 22 bases between them. The CDR3 sequence is 15 residues long. Germline CDR1 and CDR2: MNHEY and SMNVEV (reference sequence). CDR3 bases: TGTGCCAGCAGTGCACGGGACCGACCTTCCGGGTCCCAGTACTTC. Amino acid sequence: CASSARDRPSGSQYF.

V and J are TRBV7-2 and TRBJ2-1; 9 nucleotides line up with TRBD1. The CDR3 totals 16 residues. Germline V lookup: CDR1 SGHTA, CDR2 FQGNSA. After removal of 5 bases from V and 3 bases from J, the junction contained 8 bases not matched to a gene. The CDR3 DNA is TGTGCCAGCAGCGGCCATCGGACAGGGGTCTACAATGAGCAGTTCTTC. This encodes CASSGHRTGVYNEQFF. Drawing the rest from reference TRBV7-2 and TRBJ2-1, the complete variable domain is GAGVSQSPSNKVTEKGKDVELRCDPISGHTALYWYRQSLGQGLEFLIYFQGNSAPDKSGLPSDRFSAERTGGSVSTLTIQRTQQEDSAVYLCASSGHRTGVYNEQFFGPGTRLTVL.

This clone was seen a few times. The V gene is TRBV10-1, the J gene TRBJ1-5; D uncertain. V lost 2 bases, J lost 5 bases, and 19 bases lay in between. CDR1 is WNHNN and CDR2 is SYGVQD in the germline V gene (reference sequence). This CDR3 region has 17 residues. The CDR3 DNA sequence: TGCGCCAGCAGTGAGGCCTGCCCAAGTTCCCCAGATCAGCCCCAGCATTTT. Residues: CASSEACPSSPDQPQHF.

V usage is TRBV2 and J usage is TRBJ1-1, with 7 bases matching TRBD1. Per germline, CDR1 SNHLY and CDR2 FYNNEI. V gave up 6 bases and J gave up 1 base; unmatched junction bases: 5. This CDR3 contains 14 residues. CDR3 protein: CASRGQPANTEAFF. CDR3 coding DNA: TGTGCCAGCAGGGGACAGCCCGCGAACACTGAAGCTTTCTTT.